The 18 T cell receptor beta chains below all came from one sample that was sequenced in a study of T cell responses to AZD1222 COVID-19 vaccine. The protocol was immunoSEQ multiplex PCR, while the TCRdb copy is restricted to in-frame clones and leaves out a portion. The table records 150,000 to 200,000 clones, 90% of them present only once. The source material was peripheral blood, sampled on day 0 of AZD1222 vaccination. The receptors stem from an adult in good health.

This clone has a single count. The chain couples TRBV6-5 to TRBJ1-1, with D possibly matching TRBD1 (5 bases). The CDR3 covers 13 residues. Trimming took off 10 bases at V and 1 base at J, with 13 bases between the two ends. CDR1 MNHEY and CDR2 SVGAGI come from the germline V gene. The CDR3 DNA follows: TGTGCCACCCTCCGGGACTCGAACACTGAAGCTTTCTTT. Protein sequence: CATLRDSNTEAFF.

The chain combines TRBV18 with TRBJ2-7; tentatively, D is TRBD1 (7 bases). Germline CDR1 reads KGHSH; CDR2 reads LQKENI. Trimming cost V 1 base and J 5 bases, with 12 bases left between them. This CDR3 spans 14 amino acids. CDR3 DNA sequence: TGTGCCAGCTCACCACGAGGGGGCGGGAACGAGCAGTACTTC. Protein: CASSPRGGGNEQYF.

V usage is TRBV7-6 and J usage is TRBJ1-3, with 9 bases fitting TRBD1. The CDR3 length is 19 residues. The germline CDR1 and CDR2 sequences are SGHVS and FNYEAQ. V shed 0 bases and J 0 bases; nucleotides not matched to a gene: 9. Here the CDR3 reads CASSLALVGQGSSGNTIYF. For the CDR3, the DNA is TGTGCCAGCAGCTTAGCCCTCGTGGGACAGGGCTCCTCTGGAAACACCATATATTTT.

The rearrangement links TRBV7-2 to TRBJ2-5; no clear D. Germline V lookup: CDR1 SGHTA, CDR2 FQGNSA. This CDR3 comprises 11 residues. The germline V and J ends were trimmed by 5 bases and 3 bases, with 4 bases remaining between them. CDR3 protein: CASSRKETQYF. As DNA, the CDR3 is TGTGCCAGCAGCCGAAAAGAGACCCAGTACTTC.

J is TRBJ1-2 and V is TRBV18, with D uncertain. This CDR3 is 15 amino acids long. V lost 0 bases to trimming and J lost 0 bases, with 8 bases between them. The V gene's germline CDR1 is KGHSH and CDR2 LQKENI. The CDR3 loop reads CASSPPGSANYGYTF. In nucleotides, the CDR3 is TGTGCCAGCTCACCACCTGGGTCGGCTAACTATGGCTACACCTTC.

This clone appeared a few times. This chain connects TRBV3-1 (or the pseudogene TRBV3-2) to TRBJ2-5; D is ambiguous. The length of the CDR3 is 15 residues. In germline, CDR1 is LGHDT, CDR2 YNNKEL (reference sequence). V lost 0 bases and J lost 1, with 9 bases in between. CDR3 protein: CASSQDLHVQETQYF. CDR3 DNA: TGTGCCAGCAGCCAAGATCTCCACGTCCAAGAGACCCAGTACTTC.

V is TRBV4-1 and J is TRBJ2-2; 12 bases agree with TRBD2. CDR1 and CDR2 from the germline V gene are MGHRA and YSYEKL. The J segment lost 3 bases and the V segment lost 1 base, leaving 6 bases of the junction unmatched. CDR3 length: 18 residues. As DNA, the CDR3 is TGCGCCAGCAGCCAAGGTCCTCTAGCGGGGGGGCACACCGGGGAGCTGTTTTTT. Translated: CASSQGPLAGGHTGELFF.

Here the CDR3 reads CASSQEGGLEAFF. DNA of the CDR3: TGCGCCAGCAGCCAAGAGGGAGGGCTTGAAGCTTTCTTT. The chain couples TRBV4-3 to TRBJ1-1; no definite D call. The CDR3 covers 13 residues. The germline CDR1 and CDR2 sequences are LGHNA and YSLEER. V dropped 0 bases and J dropped 7 bases, with 9 bases sitting between them.

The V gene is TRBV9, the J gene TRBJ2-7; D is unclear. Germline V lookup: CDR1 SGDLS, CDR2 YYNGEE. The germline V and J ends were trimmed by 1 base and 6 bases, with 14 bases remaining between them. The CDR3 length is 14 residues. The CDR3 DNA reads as TGTGCCAGCAGCGTACGGGCCTCAATGGGCGAGCAGTACTTC. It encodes CASSVRASMGEQYF.

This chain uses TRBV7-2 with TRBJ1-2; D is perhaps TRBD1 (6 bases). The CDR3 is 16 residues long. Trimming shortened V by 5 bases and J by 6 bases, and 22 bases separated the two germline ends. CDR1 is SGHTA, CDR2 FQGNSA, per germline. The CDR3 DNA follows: TGTGCCAGCAGCCTCGAGCGGACAGCCTCCTCCAATGGCTACACCTTC. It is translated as CASSLERTASSNGYTF.

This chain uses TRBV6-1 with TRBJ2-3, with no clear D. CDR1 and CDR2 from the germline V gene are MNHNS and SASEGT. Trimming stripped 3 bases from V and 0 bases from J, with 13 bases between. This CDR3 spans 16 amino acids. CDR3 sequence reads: CASSDSLVGSTDTQYF. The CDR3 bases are TGTGCCAGCAGTGATTCCCTGGTTGGGAGCACAGATACGCAGTATTTT.

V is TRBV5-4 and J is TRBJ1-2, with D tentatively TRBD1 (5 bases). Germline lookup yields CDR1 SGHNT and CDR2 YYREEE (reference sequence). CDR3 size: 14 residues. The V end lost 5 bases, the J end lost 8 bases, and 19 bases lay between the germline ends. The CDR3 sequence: CASSPEGRSYGYTF. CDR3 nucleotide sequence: TGTGCCAGCAGTCCGGAGGGGCGCTCATACGGCTACACCTTC.

CDR3 residues: CASSLDGQGAETQYF. CDR3 nucleotide sequence: TGTGCCAGCAGCTTAGATGGACAGGGGGCAGAGACCCAGTACTTC. This chain joins TRBV7-9 and TRBJ2-5; 11 bases match TRBD1. Trimming removed 1 base from V and 4 bases from J; junction bases left unmatched: 2. CDR3 length: 15 amino acids. Germline CDR1 SEHNR, CDR2 FQNEAQ (reference sequence).

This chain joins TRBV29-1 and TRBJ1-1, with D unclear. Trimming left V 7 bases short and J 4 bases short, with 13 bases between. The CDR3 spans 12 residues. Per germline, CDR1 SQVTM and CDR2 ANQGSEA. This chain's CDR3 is CSGVGFGTEAFF. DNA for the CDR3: TGCAGCGGAGTGGGATTCGGCACTGAAGCTTTCTTT.

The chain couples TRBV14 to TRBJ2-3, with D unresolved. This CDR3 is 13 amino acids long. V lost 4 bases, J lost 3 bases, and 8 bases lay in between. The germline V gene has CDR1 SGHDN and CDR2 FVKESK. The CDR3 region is CASSPMGTDTQYF. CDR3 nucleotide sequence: TGTGCCAGCAGCCCCATGGGGACAGATACGCAGTATTTT.

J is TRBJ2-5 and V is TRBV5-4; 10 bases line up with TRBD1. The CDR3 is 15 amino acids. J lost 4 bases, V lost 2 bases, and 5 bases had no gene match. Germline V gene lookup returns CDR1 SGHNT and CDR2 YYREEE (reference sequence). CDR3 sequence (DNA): TGTGCCAGCAGCTTTAGGACAGGGGGATTAGAGACCCAGTACTTC. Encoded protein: CASSFRTGGLETQYF. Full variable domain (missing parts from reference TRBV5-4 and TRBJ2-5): ETGVTQSPTHLIKTRGQQVTLRCSSQSGHNTVSWYQQALGQGPQFIFQYYREEENGRGNFPPRFSGLQFPNYSSELNVNALELDDSALYLCASSFRTGGLETQYFGPGTRLLVL.

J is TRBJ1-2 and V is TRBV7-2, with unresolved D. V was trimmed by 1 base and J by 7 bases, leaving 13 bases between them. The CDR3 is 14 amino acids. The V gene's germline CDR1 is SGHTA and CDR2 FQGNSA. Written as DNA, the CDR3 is TGTGCCAGCAGCTTAGAAACGGCCGTCAGTGGCTACACCTTC. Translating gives CASSLETAVSGYTF.

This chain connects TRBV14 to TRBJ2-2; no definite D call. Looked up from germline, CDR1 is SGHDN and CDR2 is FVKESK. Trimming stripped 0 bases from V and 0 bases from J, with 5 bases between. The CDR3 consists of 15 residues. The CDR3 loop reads CASSQDASNTGELFF. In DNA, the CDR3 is TGTGCCAGCAGCCAAGATGCCTCGAACACCGGGGAGCTGTTTTTT.